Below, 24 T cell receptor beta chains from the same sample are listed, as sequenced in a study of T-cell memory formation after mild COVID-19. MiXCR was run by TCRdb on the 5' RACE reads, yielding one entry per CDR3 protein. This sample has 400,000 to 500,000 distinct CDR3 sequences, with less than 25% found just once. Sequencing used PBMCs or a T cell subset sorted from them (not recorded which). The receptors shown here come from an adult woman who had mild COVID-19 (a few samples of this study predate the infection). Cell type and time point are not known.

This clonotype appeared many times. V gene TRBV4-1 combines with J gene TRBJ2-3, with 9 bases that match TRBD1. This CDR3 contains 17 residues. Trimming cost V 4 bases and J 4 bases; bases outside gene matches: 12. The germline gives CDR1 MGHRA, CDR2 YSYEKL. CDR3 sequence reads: CASSLSPGQGRSDTQYF. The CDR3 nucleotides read TGCGCCAGCAGCCTTTCCCCGGGACAGGGTAGATCAGATACGCAGTATTTT.

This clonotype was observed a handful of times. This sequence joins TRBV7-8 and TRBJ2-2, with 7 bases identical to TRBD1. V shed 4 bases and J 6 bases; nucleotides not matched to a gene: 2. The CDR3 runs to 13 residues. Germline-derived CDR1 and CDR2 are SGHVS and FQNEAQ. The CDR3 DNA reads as TGTGCCAGCAGCTCCAGGGGGTCCGGGGAGCTGTTTTTT. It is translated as CASSSRGSGELFF.

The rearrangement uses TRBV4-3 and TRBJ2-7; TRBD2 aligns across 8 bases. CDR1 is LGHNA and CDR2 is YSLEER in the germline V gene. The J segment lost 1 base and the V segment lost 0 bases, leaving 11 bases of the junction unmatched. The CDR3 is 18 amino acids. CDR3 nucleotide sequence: TGCGCCAGCAGCCAAGATTGGCGTCGAGCGGGAGAATCCTACGAGCAGTACTTC. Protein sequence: CASSQDWRRAGESYEQYF.

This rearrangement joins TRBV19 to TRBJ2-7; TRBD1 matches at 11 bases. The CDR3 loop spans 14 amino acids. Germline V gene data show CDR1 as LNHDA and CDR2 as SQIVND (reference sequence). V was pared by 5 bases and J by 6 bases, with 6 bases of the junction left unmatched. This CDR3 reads CASSLPGQGVEQYF. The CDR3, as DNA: TGTGCCAGTAGTCTCCCGGGACAGGGGGTCGAGCAGTACTTC.

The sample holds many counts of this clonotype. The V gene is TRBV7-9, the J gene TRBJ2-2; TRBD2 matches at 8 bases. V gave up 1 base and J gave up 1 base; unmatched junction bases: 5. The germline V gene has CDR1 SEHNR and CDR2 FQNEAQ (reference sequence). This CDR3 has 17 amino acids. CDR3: CASSLGLLAGNTGELFF. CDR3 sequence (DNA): TGTGCCAGCAGCTTAGGACTGCTAGCGGGGAACACCGGGGAGCTGTTTTTT.

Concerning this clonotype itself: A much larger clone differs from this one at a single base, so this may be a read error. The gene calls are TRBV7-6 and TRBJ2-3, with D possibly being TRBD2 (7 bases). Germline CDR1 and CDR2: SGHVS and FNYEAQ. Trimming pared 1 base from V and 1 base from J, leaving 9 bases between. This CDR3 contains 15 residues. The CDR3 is CASSLVGGRTDTQYF. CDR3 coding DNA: TGTGCCAGCAGCTTAGTGGGGGGGCGCACAGATACGCAGTATTTT.

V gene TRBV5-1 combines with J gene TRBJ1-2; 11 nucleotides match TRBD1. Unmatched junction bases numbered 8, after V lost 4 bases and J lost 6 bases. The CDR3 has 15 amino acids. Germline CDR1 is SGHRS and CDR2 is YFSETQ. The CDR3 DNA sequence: TGCGCCAGCAGCACACAACCGGGACAGGGGGATGGCTACACCTTC. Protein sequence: CASSTQPGQGDGYTF.

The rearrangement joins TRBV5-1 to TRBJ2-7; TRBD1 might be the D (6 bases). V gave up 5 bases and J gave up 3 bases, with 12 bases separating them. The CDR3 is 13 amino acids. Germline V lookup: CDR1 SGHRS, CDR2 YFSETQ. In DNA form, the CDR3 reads TGCGCCAGCAGAACACAACAGGGCTACGAGCAGTACTTC. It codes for CASRTQQGYEQYF.

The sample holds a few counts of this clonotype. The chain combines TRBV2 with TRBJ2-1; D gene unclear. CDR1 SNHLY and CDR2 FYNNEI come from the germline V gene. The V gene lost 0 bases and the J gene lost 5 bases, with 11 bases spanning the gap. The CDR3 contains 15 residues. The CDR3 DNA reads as TGTGCCAGCAGTGAAGCCCCCGACGTTAACAATGAGCAGTTCTTC. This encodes CASSEAPDVNNEQFF.

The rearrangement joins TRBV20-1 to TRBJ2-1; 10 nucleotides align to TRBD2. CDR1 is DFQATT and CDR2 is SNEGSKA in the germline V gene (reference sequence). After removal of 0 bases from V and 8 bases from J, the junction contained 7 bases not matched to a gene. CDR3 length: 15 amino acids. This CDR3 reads CSARDRASGSDEQFF. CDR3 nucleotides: TGCAGTGCTAGAGATCGGGCTAGCGGGAGCGATGAGCAGTTCTTC.

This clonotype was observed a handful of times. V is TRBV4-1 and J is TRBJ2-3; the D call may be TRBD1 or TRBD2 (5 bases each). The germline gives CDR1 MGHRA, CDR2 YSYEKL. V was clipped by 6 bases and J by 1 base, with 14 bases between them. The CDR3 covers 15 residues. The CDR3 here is CASSRGDRGTDTQYF. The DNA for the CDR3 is TGCGCCAGCAGTCGAGGGGATCGTGGCACAGATACGCAGTATTTT.

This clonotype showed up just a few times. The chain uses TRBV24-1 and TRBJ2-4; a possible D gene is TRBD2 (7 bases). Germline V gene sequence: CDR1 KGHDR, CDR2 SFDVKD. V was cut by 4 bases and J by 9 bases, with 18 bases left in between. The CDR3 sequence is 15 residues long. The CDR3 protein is CATSDTRGGQIIQYF. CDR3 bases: TGTGCCACCAGTGACACGAGGGGGGGCCAAATCATTCAGTACTTC.

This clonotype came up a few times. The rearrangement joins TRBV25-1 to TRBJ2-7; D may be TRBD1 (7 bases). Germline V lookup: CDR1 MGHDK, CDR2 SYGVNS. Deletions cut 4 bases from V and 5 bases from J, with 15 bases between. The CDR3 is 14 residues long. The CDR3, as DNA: TGTGCCAGCAGTGCCTCGCGGGACAGTGACGAGCAGTACTTC. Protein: CASSASRDSDEQYF.

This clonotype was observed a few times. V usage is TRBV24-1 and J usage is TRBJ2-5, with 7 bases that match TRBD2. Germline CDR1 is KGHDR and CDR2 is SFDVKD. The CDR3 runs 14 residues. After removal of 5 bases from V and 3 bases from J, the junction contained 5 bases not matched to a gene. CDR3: CATSGWGGEETQYF. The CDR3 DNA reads TGTGCCACCAGTGGTTGGGGAGGGGAAGAGACCCAGTACTTC.

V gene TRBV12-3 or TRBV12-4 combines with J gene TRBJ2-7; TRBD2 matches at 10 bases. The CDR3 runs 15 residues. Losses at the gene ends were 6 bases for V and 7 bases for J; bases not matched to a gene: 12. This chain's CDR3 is CASSRLAGPVGEQYF. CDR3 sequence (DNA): TGTGCCAGCAGCCGACTAGCGGGTCCTGTCGGTGAGCAGTACTTC.

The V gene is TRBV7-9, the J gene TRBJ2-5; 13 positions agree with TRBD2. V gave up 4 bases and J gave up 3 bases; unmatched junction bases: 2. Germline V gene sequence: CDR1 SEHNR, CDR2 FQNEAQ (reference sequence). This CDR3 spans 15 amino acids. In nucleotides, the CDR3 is TGTGCCAGCAGCTCCGGGACTAGCGGGAAAGAGACCCAGTACTTC. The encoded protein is CASSSGTSGKETQYF.

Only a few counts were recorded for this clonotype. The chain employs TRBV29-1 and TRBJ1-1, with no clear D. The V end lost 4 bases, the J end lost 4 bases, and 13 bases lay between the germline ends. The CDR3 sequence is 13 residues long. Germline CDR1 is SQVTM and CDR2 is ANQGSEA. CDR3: CSVVGQMGTEAFF. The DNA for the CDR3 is TGCAGCGTTGTAGGTCAGATGGGCACTGAAGCTTTCTTT.

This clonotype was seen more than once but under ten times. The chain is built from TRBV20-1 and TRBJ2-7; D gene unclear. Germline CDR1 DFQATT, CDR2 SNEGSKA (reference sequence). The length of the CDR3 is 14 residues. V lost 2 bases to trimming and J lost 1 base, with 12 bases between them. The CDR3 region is CSARNLGRSYEQYF. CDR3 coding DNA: TGCAGTGCTAGAAATCTCGGCAGATCCTACGAGCAGTACTTC.

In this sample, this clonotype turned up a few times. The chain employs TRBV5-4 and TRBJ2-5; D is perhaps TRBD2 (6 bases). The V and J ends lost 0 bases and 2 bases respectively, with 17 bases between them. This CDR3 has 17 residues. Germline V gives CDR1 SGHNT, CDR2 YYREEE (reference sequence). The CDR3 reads CASSLATSPTLQETQYF. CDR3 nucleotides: TGTGCCAGCAGCTTGGCCACTAGCCCAACCCTTCAAGAGACCCAGTACTTC.

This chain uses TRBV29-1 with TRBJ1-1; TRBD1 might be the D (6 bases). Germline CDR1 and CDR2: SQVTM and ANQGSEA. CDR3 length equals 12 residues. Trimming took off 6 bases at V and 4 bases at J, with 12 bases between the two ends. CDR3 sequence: CSVPWGATEAFF. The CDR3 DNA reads TGCAGCGTCCCCTGGGGGGCCACTGAAGCTTTCTTT.

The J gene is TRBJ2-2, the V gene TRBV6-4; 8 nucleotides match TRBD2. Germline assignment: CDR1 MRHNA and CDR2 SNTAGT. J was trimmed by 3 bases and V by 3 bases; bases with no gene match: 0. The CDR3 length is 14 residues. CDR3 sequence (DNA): TGTGCCAGCAGTGAAGCGGGGGACACCGGGGAGCTGTTTTTT. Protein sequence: CASSEAGDTGELFF.

Written as DNA, the CDR3 is TGTGCCTGGGATGTGATTGGTGTCGGGGCGGAAGCTTTCTTT. It encodes CAWDVIGVGAEAFF. The genes are TRBV30 and TRBJ1-1; maybe TRBD1 (5 bases). This CDR3 has 14 residues. Germline values: CDR1 GTSNPN, CDR2 SVGIG (reference sequence). V lost 5 bases, J lost 8 bases, and 21 bases lay in between.

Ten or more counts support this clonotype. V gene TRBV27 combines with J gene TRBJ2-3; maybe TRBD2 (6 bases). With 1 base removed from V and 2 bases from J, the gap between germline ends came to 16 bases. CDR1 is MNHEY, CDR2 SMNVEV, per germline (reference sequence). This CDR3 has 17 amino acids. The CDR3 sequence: CASSLWRGAWNTDTQYF. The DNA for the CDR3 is TGTGCCAGCAGTTTATGGAGGGGCGCGTGGAACACAGATACGCAGTATTTT.

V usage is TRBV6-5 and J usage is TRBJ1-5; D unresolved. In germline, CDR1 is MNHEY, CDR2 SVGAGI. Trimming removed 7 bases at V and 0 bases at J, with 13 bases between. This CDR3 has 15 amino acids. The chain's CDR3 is CASKPIPYSNQPQHF. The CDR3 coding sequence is TGTGCCAGCAAGCCGATACCTTATAGCAATCAGCCCCAGCATTTT.